The 27 T cell receptor beta chains below come from one sample, sequenced in a study of CD8+ T cells in alopecia areata. RNA was isolated and reverse transcribed to cDNA, the sequencing template. Generated by immunoSEQ multiplex PCR, the TCRdb table keeps only in-frame clones and is missing some. Of 7,000 to 9,500 clones listed, approximately 50% are singletons. It was from alopecia areata patients that lesional scalp punch biopsies and peripheral blood were collected. Source: skin, taken at week 0. The receptors shown here come from a human donor with alopecia areata.

This clone occurred a few times. The rearrangement uses TRBV4-2 and TRBJ1-2, with 7 nucleotides matching TRBD1. Looked up from germline, CDR1 is LGHNA and CDR2 is YNFKEQ. Trimming took 5 bases from V and 8 from J; bases not matched to a gene: 17. The CDR3 is made up of 16 amino acids. The CDR3 here is CASSSGRDSFYGGYTF. CDR3 coding DNA: TGTGCCAGCAGCTCGGGCCGGGACAGCTTTTATGGAGGCTACACCTTC.

The V and J genes are TRBV7-2 and TRBJ2-1; tentative D call: TRBD2 (5 bases). Germline V gene lookup returns CDR1 SGHTA and CDR2 FQGNSA. Trimming removed 4 bases at V and 4 bases at J, with 8 bases between. The CDR3 is 13 residues long. CDR3 in amino acids: CASSSSLYNEQFF. In DNA form, the CDR3 reads TGTGCCAGCAGCTCTAGCCTATACAATGAGCAGTTCTTC.

J is TRBJ2-1 and V is TRBV27, with TRBD2 identical over 10 bases. CDR3 length equals 15 residues. The V segment lost 4 bases and the J segment 3 bases; nucleotides outside the gene matches: 3. Germline loops: CDR1 MNHEY, CDR2 SMNVEV (reference sequence). Here the CDR3 DNA reads TGTGCCAGCAGTTCCAGACTAGCGGGCTACAATGAGCAGTTCTTC. As protein: CASSSRLAGYNEQFF.

CDR3 in DNA: TGTGCCAGCAGTTTTGCCAGCTCCTACGAGCAGTACTTC. Its protein product is CASSFASSYEQYF. The chain combines TRBV27 with TRBJ2-7; D call uncertain. The CDR3 loop spans 13 amino acids. Trimming removed 3 bases from V and 0 bases from J, with 6 bases in between. The germline gives CDR1 MNHEY, CDR2 SMNVEV (reference sequence).

This sequence joins TRBV6-5 and TRBJ2-7, with TRBD2 as a possible D gene (6 bases). The ends were cut back, 6 bases at V and 2 bases at J, with 11 bases in the middle. Germline V CDR1 and CDR2: MNHEY, SVGAGI. The CDR3 loop spans 13 amino acids. CDR3 protein: CASSVGLTYEQYF. CDR3 coding DNA: TGTGCCAGCAGCGTTGGACTAACCTACGAGCAGTACTTC.

The CDR3 sequence: CASSLDEITGELFF. CDR3 bases: TGTGCCAGCAGCTTAGATGAAATCACCGGGGAGCTGTTTTTT. V and J are TRBV7-3 and TRBJ2-2; D remains ambiguous. The CDR3 is made up of 14 amino acids. Trimming removed 2 bases at V and 4 bases at J, with 8 bases between. Germline V gene sequence: CDR1 SGHTA, CDR2 FQGTGA.

This chain uses TRBV5-1 with TRBJ2-1; a possible D gene is TRBD2 (6 bases). Germline CDR1 is SGHRS and CDR2 is YFSETQ. The CDR3 spans 16 residues. The V gene lost 0 bases and the J gene lost 3 bases, with 13 bases spanning the gap. The CDR3 DNA follows: TGCGCCAGCAGCTTGGCCTTCGGAGCGGGCTACAATGAGCAGTTCTTC. This gives the protein CASSLAFGAGYNEQFF.

The rearrangement joins TRBV7-9 to TRBJ1-5; maybe TRBD1 (6 bases). V lost 1 base and J 1 base, leaving 11 bases between the germline ends. The CDR3 sequence is 16 residues long. Germline values: CDR1 SEHNR, CDR2 FQNEAQ (reference sequence). DNA for the CDR3: TGTGCCAGCAGCTTAGGTGGCAGGGGAAGCAATCAGCCCCAGCATTTT. It is translated as CASSLGGRGSNQPQHF.

V usage is TRBV7-3 and J usage is TRBJ2-7; TRBD1 agrees at 11 bases. CDR1 is SGHTA and CDR2 is FQGTGA in the germline V gene. The CDR3 totals 14 residues. After removal of 5 bases from V and 3 bases from J, the junction contained 3 bases not matched to a gene. The CDR3 DNA reads as TGTGCCAGCAGCCCGGACAGGGGGCGCTACGAGCAGTACTTC. Protein product: CASSPDRGRYEQYF. The full variable domain, completed using reference TRBV7-3 and TRBJ2-7, is GAGVSQTPSNKVTEKGKYVELRCDPISGHTALYWYRQSLGQGPEFLIYFQGTGAADDSGLPNDRFFAVRPEGSVSTLKIQRTERGDSAVYLCASSPDRGRYEQYFGPGTRLTVT.

The chain recombines TRBV7-8 with TRBJ2-7; D uncertain. From germline, CDR1 is SGHVS and CDR2 FQNEAQ. The length of the CDR3 is 12 residues. V was trimmed by 5 bases and J by 0 bases, leaving 5 bases between them. The CDR3 sequence is CASSTSSYEQYF. CDR3 sequence (DNA): TGTGCCAGCAGCACCAGCTCCTACGAGCAGTACTTC.

This chain connects TRBV6-5 to TRBJ2-3; 10 bases agree with TRBD2. There are 15 residues in the CDR3. Germline V gene lookup returns CDR1 MNHEY and CDR2 SVGAGI. V lost 4 bases and J lost 1; bases outside the gene matches: 2. CDR3 loop: CASSFLAGGTDTQYF. For the CDR3, the DNA is TGTGCCAGCAGTTTCCTAGCGGGAGGCACAGATACGCAGTATTTT.

The V gene is TRBV4-3, the J gene TRBJ2-7, with 7 nucleotides matching TRBD1. Germline values: CDR1 LGHNA, CDR2 YSLEER. After removal of 6 bases from V and 3 bases from J, the junction contained 11 bases not matched to a gene. The CDR3 runs to 15 residues. Here the CDR3 reads CASSRTHGDSYEQYF. The CDR3 bases are TGCGCCAGCAGTCGAACACACGGGGACAGCTACGAGCAGTACTTC.

CDR3 protein: CASTRGGAAGELFF. CDR3 coding DNA: TGCGCCAGCACCCGTGGGGGTGCCGCCGGGGAGCTGTTTTTT. J is TRBJ2-2 and V is TRBV5-1, with D perhaps matching TRBD1 or TRBD2 (5 bases each). From germline, CDR1 is SGHRS and CDR2 YFSETQ. This CDR3 is 14 amino acids long. Trimming shortened V by 6 bases and J by 6 bases, and 15 bases separated the two germline ends.

The V and J genes are TRBV6-8 and TRBJ2-5, with TRBD2 matching 15 bases. The germline gives CDR1 MNHGY, CDR2 SAAAGT. J gave up 5 bases and V 1 base, and 8 bases lay outside the gene matches. The CDR3 is 18 amino acids. The CDR3 DNA follows: TGTGCCAGCAGTTACTGGAGGACTAGCGGGAGGGCCGCGGAGACCCAGTACTTC. It yields the protein CASSYWRTSGRAAETQYF.

CDR3 amino acids: CASSEVRGYTF. For the CDR3, the DNA is TGTGCCAGCAGTGAAGTACGGGGCTACACCTTC. V and J are TRBV2 and TRBJ1-2, with unresolved D. V gave up 1 base and J gave up 8 bases, with 5 bases separating them. The CDR3 sequence is 11 residues long. Germline assignment: CDR1 SNHLY and CDR2 FYNNEI.

This clone appeared a few times. Possible read error: a much larger clone is one base away. The V and J genes are TRBV4-2 and TRBJ2-1; TRBD1 or TRBD2 may be the D gene (7 bases each). V lost 3 bases and J lost 8, with 14 bases in between. Germline V CDR1 and CDR2: LGHNA, YNFKEQ. The CDR3 is 14 residues long. The CDR3 spells CASSHSAGGDEQFF. In DNA form, the CDR3 reads TGTGCCAGCAGCCATAGTGCAGGGGGGGATGAGCAGTTCTTC.

This clone is medium-sized (0.01 to 0.1%). The chain uses TRBV2 and TRBJ2-1; the D gene could be TRBD1 or TRBD2 (6 bases each). V gave up 3 bases and J gave up 7 bases, with 16 bases separating them. Germline CDR1 is SNHLY and CDR2 is FYNNEI. The CDR3 spans 15 residues. In DNA, the CDR3 is TGTGCCAGCAGTGATGAGGGGGGATGGAGTAATGAGCAGTTCTTC. Its protein is CASSDEGGWSNEQFF. Based on the CDR3 plus reference TRBV2 and TRBJ2-1, the full variable domain is EPEVTQTPSHQVTQMGQEVILRCVPISNHLYFYWYRQILGQKVEFLVSFYNNEISEKSEIFDDQFSVERPDGSNFTLKIRSTKLEDSAMYFCASSDEGGWSNEQFFGPGTRLTVL.

This chain joins TRBV11-1 and TRBJ1-1; D is ambiguous. Between the trimmed V and J ends, which lost 3 bases and 7 bases, there was a span of 12 bases. CDR3 length equals 13 residues. Germline CDR1 SGHAT, CDR2 FQDESV (reference sequence). CDR3 sequence reads: CASSLNPRSEAFF. CDR3 DNA: TGTGCCAGCAGCTTGAACCCAAGAAGTGAAGCTTTCTTT.

This clone is termed large. The chain couples TRBV2 to TRBJ2-1; D is uncertain. The ends were cut back, 4 bases at V and 6 bases at J, with 7 bases in the middle. The CDR3 consists of 12 residues. Germline lookup yields CDR1 SNHLY and CDR2 FYNNEI. CDR3 nucleotide sequence: TGTGCCAGCAGTGCAGAATTCAATGAGCAGTTCTTC. Translating gives CASSAEFNEQFF.

The chain carries TRBV2 and TRBJ2-7; D remains unclear. CDR3 length: 14 amino acids. Germline CDR1 SNHLY, CDR2 FYNNEI. V was trimmed by 3 bases and J by 0 bases, leaving 9 bases between them. CDR3 protein: CASSDFSSSYEQYF. CDR3 DNA sequence: TGTGCCAGCAGTGATTTCTCCTCCTCCTACGAGCAGTACTTC.

There are a few counts of this clone. The V gene is TRBV25-1, the J gene TRBJ1-1, with D perhaps TRBD1 (5 bases). This CDR3 spans 13 amino acids. Germline V gene sequence: CDR1 MGHDK, CDR2 SYGVNS. Trimming removed 0 bases at V and 11 bases at J, with 13 bases between. CDR3 amino acids: CASSEYGTNGAFF. Written as DNA, the CDR3 is TGTGCCAGCAGTGAATATGGGACCAACGGGGCTTTCTTT.

This clone was seen a few times. This chain uses TRBV19 with TRBJ1-5; TRBD1 is a possible D gene (5 bases). CDR3 size: 16 residues. CDR1 LNHDA and CDR2 SQIVND come from the germline V gene (reference sequence). The V gene lost 3 bases and the J gene lost 5 bases, with 17 bases spanning the gap. This CDR3 reads CASSIGGGPGYQPQHF. The CDR3 DNA sequence: TGTGCCAGTAGTATTGGTGGGGGACCAGGGTATCAGCCCCAGCATTTT.

The rearrangement joins TRBV7-6 to TRBJ2-3, with D unclear. There are 14 residues in the CDR3. Germline values: CDR1 SGHVS, CDR2 FNYEAQ. V gave up 2 bases and J gave up 4 bases, with 10 bases separating them. DNA for the CDR3: TGTGCCAGCAGCTTAAAGGGCCACCCAGATACGCAGTATTTT. Translating it yields CASSLKGHPDTQYF.

The V call is TRBV5-6, the J call TRBJ2-1; D not certain. Germline CDR1 is SGHDT and CDR2 is YYEEEE. The CDR3 is 13 residues long. Trimming cost V 1 base and J 9 bases, with 11 bases left between them. The CDR3 nucleotides read TGTGCCAGCAGCTTGTTTCTAGTCGGTGAGCAGTTCTTC. It codes for CASSLFLVGEQFF.

This CDR3 is CASSPLGTSGRGEPYEQYF. The CDR3 coding sequence is TGTGCCAGCTCACCACTTGGGACTAGCGGACGAGGAGAACCGTACGAGCAGTACTTC. V is TRBV18 and J is TRBJ2-7; 11 bases fit TRBD2. CDR1 KGHSH and CDR2 LQKENI come from the germline V gene. The J segment lost 4 bases and the V segment lost 1 base, leaving 15 bases of the junction unmatched. The CDR3 is 19 residues long.

V usage is TRBV6-1 and J usage is TRBJ2-1; 7 positions match TRBD1. The germline V gene has CDR1 MNHNS and CDR2 SASEGT. There are 16 residues in the CDR3. The trim removed 2 bases at V and 10 bases at J, leaving 14 bases unmatched. The CDR3 reads CASSEWGPGQLVEQFF. The CDR3 DNA reads as TGTGCCAGCAGTGAATGGGGACCGGGACAGTTGGTCGAGCAGTTCTTC.

This chain uses TRBV2 with TRBJ2-7; D is perhaps TRBD1 or TRBD2 (6 bases each). Trimming cost V 0 bases and J 3 bases, with 24 bases left between them. The germline V gene encodes CDR1 SNHLY and CDR2 FYNNEI. This CDR3 spans 19 amino acids. For the CDR3, the DNA is TGTGCCAGCAGTGAAGCGCCCGTAGGGGGAGGTGGGGCCTTCTACGAGCAGTACTTC. Translation: CASSEAPVGGGGAFYEQYF.